These 10 T cell receptor beta chains were all obtained from the same sample, sequenced in a study of T cells in Graves' hyperthyroidism and ophthalmopathy. RNA transcripts were the template for amplifying TCR beta CDR3 regions. Researchers ran a first-round RT-PCR on the TCR CDR3 using the HTBI primer set. TCRdb itself ran the multiplex PCR reads through MiXCR, one entry per CDR3 protein. Altogether over 700,000 distinct CDR3 sequences are present, roughly a third being singletons, with the ten largest covering more than 25%. The source material was blood. These receptors originate from a woman aged 40 to 50 with Graves' hyperthyroidism.

Many counts were recorded for this clonotype. The genes are TRBV12-3 or TRBV12-4 and TRBJ1-1; D not certain. With 6 bases removed from V and 5 bases from J, the gap between germline ends came to 16 bases. The CDR3 loop spans 14 amino acids. In DNA form, the CDR3 reads TGTGCCAGCAGCGCATCCGAAGAGTGGACTGAAGCTTTCTTT. This encodes CASSASEEWTEAFF.

The V gene is TRBV5-1, the J gene TRBJ2-2; D possibly corresponds to TRBD2 (6 bases). Trimming stripped 4 bases from V and 4 bases from J, with 23 bases between. The length of the CDR3 is 18 residues. Germline V gene data show CDR1 as SGHRS and CDR2 as YFSETQ. For the CDR3, the DNA is TGCGCCAGCAGCCAGCGGGCCTTTGCTTCCTCCCGCACCGGGGAGCTGTTTTTT. Its protein product is CASSQRAFASSRTGELFF.

This clonotype was seen repeatedly, ten times or more. This rearrangement joins TRBV7-8 to TRBJ1-1; 7 nucleotides match TRBD1. V shed 5 bases and J 1 base; nucleotides not matched to a gene: 4. This CDR3 region has 14 residues. CDR1 SGHVS and CDR2 FQNEAQ come from the germline V gene. This CDR3 is CASSRTGTNTEAFF. In DNA form, the CDR3 reads TGTGCCAGCAGCCGGACAGGAACGAACACTGAAGCTTTCTTT.

There are a few counts of this clonotype. The V gene is TRBV9, the J gene TRBJ1-5, with a tentative D call TRBD1 (5 bases). Trimming pared 0 bases from V and 7 bases from J, leaving 11 bases between. CDR1 and CDR2 from the germline V gene are SGDLS and YYNGEE. This CDR3 is 14 amino acids long. The CDR3 DNA sequence: TGTGCCAGCAGCGTAGAGGGGAATGAGCAGCCCCAGCATTTT. Amino acids: CASSVEGNEQPQHF.

For this clonotype: A much larger clone differs by one base, so this may be a read error. The V gene is TRBV7-8, the J gene TRBJ2-2, with 7 positions matching TRBD2. Germline lookup yields CDR1 SGHVS and CDR2 FQNEAQ. There are 14 residues in the CDR3. The CDR3 protein is CASSLGLPTGEPFF. The CDR3 bases are TGTGCCAGCAGCCTGGGACTACCAACCGGGGAGCCGTTTTTT.

The chain couples TRBV9 to TRBJ2-2, with 8 bases aligning to TRBD1. Germline lookup yields CDR1 SGDLS and CDR2 YYNGEE. Trimming removed 0 bases from V and 6 bases from J; junction bases left unmatched: 4. The CDR3 is 15 amino acids. Here the CDR3 reads CASSVVGQGSGELFF. The CDR3 DNA reads TGTGCCAGCAGCGTAGTAGGACAGGGCTCCGGGGAGCTGTTTTTT.

The gene calls are TRBV29-1 and TRBJ1-6; 9 bases agree with TRBD1. With V trimmed by 7 bases and J by 10 bases, 8 bases remained unmatched. In germline, CDR1 is SQVTM, CDR2 ANQGSEA. This CDR3 comprises 13 residues. The CDR3 sequence: CSDSGQGGSPLHF. CDR3 coding DNA: TGCAGCGATTCGGGACAGGGAGGATCACCCCTCCACTTT.

The chain employs TRBV5-5 and TRBJ1-6; possibly TRBD1 for D (6 bases). The germline CDR1 and CDR2 sequences are SGHKS and YYEKEE (reference sequence). The CDR3 extends over 17 amino acids. V dropped 3 bases and J dropped 6 bases, with 19 bases sitting between them. CDR3 amino acids: CASSSIKGAGVNSPLHF. The CDR3 DNA reads TGTGCCAGCAGCTCAATTAAAGGTGCAGGGGTTAATTCACCCCTCCACTTT.

There are a few counts of this clonotype. The chain has TRBV19 and TRBJ1-4; D not certain. Germline-derived CDR1 and CDR2 are LNHDA and SQIVND (reference sequence). The length of the CDR3 is 15 residues. The V end lost 5 bases, the J end lost 0 bases, and 10 bases lay between the germline ends. The CDR3 region has the DNA TGTGCCAGTAGTCGAGAGGCCTCAACTAATGAAAAACTGTTTTTT. Translated: CASSREASTNEKLFF.

This clonotype was found once. This chain uses TRBV7-9 with TRBJ1-6, with D possibly being TRBD1 (5 bases). CDR1 is SEHNR and CDR2 is FQNEAQ in the germline V gene (reference sequence). V was clipped by 6 bases and J by 6 bases, with 12 bases between them. The CDR3 totals 14 residues. As DNA, the CDR3 is TGTGCCAGCAGGGAGACAGTGTTTAATTCACCCCTCCACTTT. It specifies CASRETVFNSPLHF. Filled out from reference TRBV7-9 and TRBJ1-6, the complete variable domain reads DTGVSQNPRHKITKRGQNVTFRCDPISEHNRLYWYRQTLGQGPEFLTYFQNEAQLEKSRLLSDRFSAERPKGSFSTLEIQRTEQGDSAMYLCASRETVFNSPLHFGNGTRLTVT.